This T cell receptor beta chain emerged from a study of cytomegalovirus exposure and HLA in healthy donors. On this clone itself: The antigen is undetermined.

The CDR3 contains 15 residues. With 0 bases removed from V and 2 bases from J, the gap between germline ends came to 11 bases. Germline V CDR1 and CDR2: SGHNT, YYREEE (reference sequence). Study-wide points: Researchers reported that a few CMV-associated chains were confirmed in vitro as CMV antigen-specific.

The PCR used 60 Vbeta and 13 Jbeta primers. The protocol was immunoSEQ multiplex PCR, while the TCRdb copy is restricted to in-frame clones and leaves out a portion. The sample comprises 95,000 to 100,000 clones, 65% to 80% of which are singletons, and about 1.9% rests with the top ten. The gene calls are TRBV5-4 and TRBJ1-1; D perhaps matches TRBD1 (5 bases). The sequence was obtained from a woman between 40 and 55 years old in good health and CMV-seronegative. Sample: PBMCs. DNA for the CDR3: TGTGCCAGCAGCTTGGGGGTACAGGAAAACACTGAAGCTTTCTTT. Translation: CASSLGVQENTEAFF. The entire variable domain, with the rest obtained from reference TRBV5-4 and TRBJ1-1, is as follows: ETGVTQSPTHLIKTRGQQVTLRCSSQSGHNTVSWYQQALGQGPQFIFQYYREEENGRGNFPPRFSGLQFPNYSSELNVNALELDDSALYLCASSLGVQENTEAFFGQGTRLTVV.